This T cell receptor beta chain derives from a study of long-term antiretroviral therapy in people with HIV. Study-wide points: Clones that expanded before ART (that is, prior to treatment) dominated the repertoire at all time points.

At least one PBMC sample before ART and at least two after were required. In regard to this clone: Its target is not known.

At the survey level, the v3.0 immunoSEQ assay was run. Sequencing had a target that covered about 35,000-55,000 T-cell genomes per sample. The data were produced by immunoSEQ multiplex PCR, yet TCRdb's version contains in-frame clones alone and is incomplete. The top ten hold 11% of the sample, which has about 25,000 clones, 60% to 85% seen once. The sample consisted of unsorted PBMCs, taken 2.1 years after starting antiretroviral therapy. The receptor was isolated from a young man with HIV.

The CDR3 nucleotides are TGTGCCACCAGCAGTTACTTCTCTGGAAACACCATATATTTT. Amino acids: CATSSYFSGNTIYF. The chain combines TRBV15 with TRBJ1-3, with no clear D. Trimming pared 3 bases from V and 0 bases from J, leaving 6 bases between. This CDR3 is 14 amino acids long. The germline V gene has CDR1 LNHNV and CDR2 YYDKDF (reference sequence).